Listed here is a single TCR beta chain. This clonotype was observed many times. Its antigen is currently not known. No quality values exist for individual bases; no much larger clone is one base distant. Every donor in the study was a healthy Caucasian. Three unrelated non-twin adults were also sequenced: a male aged 18 to 30, a male aged 50 to 60 and a female aged 50 to 60. Miltenyi CD45RO+ enrichment and human naive T-cell isolation kits were used to isolate memory (CD45RO+) and naive T cells from PBMC. At the junction V is shortened by 7 bases and J by 3 bases; bases outside the gene matches: 8. The CDR3 goes from the cysteine to the phenylalanine over 13 residues. The only DNA kept is the CDR3, 39 bases in frame from the first base. CDR1 is given as SQVTM and CDR2 as ANQGSEA, both from the germline V gene. This specimen comes from a study of identical twins (dated by TCRdb to 2015 to 2016). For the study in its entirety: To test whether fetal clonotypes persist, the study used deep sequencing on TCR alpha and beta repertoires from monozygotic twins, unrelated adults of various ages, and cord blood. To rule out contamination, replicate twin experiments were performed at different times with different library preparation protocols. Overall study outcomes, separate from this receptor: Abundant cord blood beta clonotypes had fewer insertions, young adult naive repertoires showed a similar but weaker trend, and memory repertoires showed no such trend. A weaker excess of twin sharing was found in beta out-of-frame sequences because the signal-to-noise ratio was lowered by fewer shared sequences. In monozygotic twins, recombination models systematically underestimated out-of-frame TCR alpha sharing, but the models matched the sharing seen between unrelated individuals. Compared with coincidental sharing between unrelated individuals, out-of-frame TCR alpha sequences shared between twins showed an excess of sequences with low generation probability. Conclusions relied on cross-sectional statistical analysis, since the same donors could not be followed over many years. Zero-insertion analyses could be partly confounded by invariant T cells such as MAIT and iNKT, though diverse VJ usage argued against such confounding for most clonotypes.

Library preparation employed 5' RACE. Sequencing was carried out with an Illumina HiSeq 2000. Template switching introduced a universal primer binding site; the final cDNA contained a unique molecular identifier, enabling accurate counting of TCR cDNA molecules. Specific primers in the conserved constant-segment region were used to synthesize first-strand cDNA for TCR alpha and beta chains. Each cDNA library was double barcoded, with a SMART-Mk sample barcode plus Illumina barcodes, to control for contamination. Two successive PCR steps introduced TruSeq adapter sequences along with Illumina sample barcodes. The Illumina HiSeq platform was used with custom primers to sequence TCR alpha and beta cDNA libraries. The paper's data handling went like this. Raw reads were processed with MiGEC to extract unique molecular identifiers, and MiXCR was used to determine CDR3 positions. For each individual, recombination models were inferred using an EM algorithm with the repgenHMM and IGoR tools. Shared clonotype analysis was performed with the tcR package in R, normalizing sharing by the product of cloneset sizes. To study raw recombination free of thymic and clonal selection effects, out-of-frame nonproductive sequences were analyzed. Starting from the raw public reads, TCRdb applied fastp trimming at Q25, assembled clones with MiXCR and retained in-frame beta chains. Under each unique CDR3 protein, matching rows form one entry showing the most common genes and DNA. None of the V and J calls come from the authors' own analysis; TCRdb made them. The sample yields 410,000 or so distinct CDR3 sequences; about a fifth were counted once. The leading ten clones occupy approximately 12% of the sample.

The receptor's source is a man aged 50 to 59 in good health. The specimen sequenced was naive T cells sorted from blood. The sample's cell subset or site label is to be understood as: cells isolated with a human naive T-cell isolation kit. In this chain, TRBV29-1 is recombined with TRBJ1-1; 7 central bases correspond to TRBD1. The CDR3 reads CSGRGQIDTEAFF. The nucleotides read TGCAGCGGACGGGGACAGATCGACACTGAAGCTTTCTTT.